The 21 T cell receptor beta chains below come from one sample, sequenced in a study of cytomegalovirus exposure and HLA in healthy donors. It was with 60 Vbeta and 13 Jbeta primers that the PCR ran. Clones were read by immunoSEQ multiplex PCR, and TCRdb kept only the in-frame ones, dropping some. In the table there are some 80,000 clones, under 80% of which are singletons. The specimen was PBMCs. The source of these receptors is a man aged 18-30 years in good health and CMV-seropositive.

This chain links TRBV5-6 with TRBJ2-3, with 11 positions matching TRBD2. There are 13 residues in the CDR3. The V gene's germline CDR1 is SGHDT and CDR2 YYEEEE. Trimming cost V 7 bases and J 4 bases; bases outside gene matches: 2. This CDR3 is CASLLAGADTQYF. CDR3 coding DNA: TGTGCCAGCCTACTAGCGGGAGCAGATACGCAGTATTTT.

The CDR3 sequence is CASSDPRISYEQYF. CDR3 coding DNA: TGTGCCAGCAGTGACCCTAGAATCTCCTACGAGCAGTACTTC. The V and J genes are TRBV6-1 and TRBJ2-7; D is unclear. CDR1 and CDR2 (germline): MNHNS, SASEGT. Between the trimmed V and J ends, which lost 3 bases and 0 bases, there was a span of 9 bases. This CDR3 has 14 amino acids.

This clone was detected once. The chain uses TRBV4-1 and TRBJ2-7, with 14 bases matching TRBD2. CDR1 is MGHRA, CDR2 YSYEKL, per germline. This CDR3 spans 20 amino acids. V gave up 4 bases and J gave up 3 bases; unmatched junction bases: 17. CDR3: CASSRRDLGTSGSTNYEQYF. CDR3 bases: TGCGCCAGCAGCCGGCGCGACCTTGGGACTAGCGGGAGCACAAACTACGAGCAGTACTTC.

This clone is a singleton in its sample. The chain has TRBV28 and TRBJ2-7, with TRBD1 as a possible D gene (5 bases). Germline CDR1 MDHEN, CDR2 SYDVKM. The V and J ends lost 6 bases and 9 bases respectively, with 12 bases between them. This CDR3 comprises 11 residues. As DNA, the CDR3 is TGTGCCAGCAGCGCCCAGCAGGGGCAGTACTTC. Its protein is CASSAQQGQYF.

The V gene is TRBV28, the J gene TRBJ1-5, with 7 positions matching TRBD1. Germline V CDR1 and CDR2: MDHEN, SYDVKM. The CDR3 is 13 amino acids. Trimming at V came to 7 bases and at J to 9 bases, leaving 9 bases not matched to a gene. CDR3 amino acids: CASNYRGGAPQHF. The CDR3 nucleotides read TGTGCCAGCAACTACAGGGGTGGAGCGCCCCAGCATTTT.

CDR3 residues: CASSLAGGGTEAFF. CDR3 nucleotides: TGTGCCAGCAGCTTAGCGGGGGGAGGCACTGAAGCTTTCTTT. The chain recombines TRBV7-9 with TRBJ1-1, with D perhaps TRBD1 (5 bases). The V end was cut by 0 bases, the J end by 4 bases, with 9 bases between. Germline CDR1 reads SEHNR; CDR2 reads FQNEAQ (reference sequence). The CDR3 extends over 14 amino acids.

The chain recombines TRBV6-5 with TRBJ1-1; D gene unclear. Trimming took 0 bases from V and 0 from J, leaving 5 bases between them. Germline V gene data show CDR1 as MNHEY and CDR2 as SVGAGI. The CDR3 contains 14 residues. The CDR3 sequence: CASSYSALNTEAFF. DNA of the CDR3: TGTGCCAGCAGTTACTCGGCACTGAACACTGAAGCTTTCTTT.

The rearrangement uses TRBV27 and TRBJ2-7, with TRBD1 matching 9 bases. The V segment lost 7 bases and the J segment 5 bases; nucleotides outside the gene matches: 6. The CDR3 sequence is 13 residues long. In germline, CDR1 is MNHEY, CDR2 SMNVEV (reference sequence). As DNA, the CDR3 is TGTGCCAGCACCGGACAGGGGAGGGACGAGCAGTACTTC. This gives the protein CASTGQGRDEQYF.

This sequence joins TRBV6-7 and TRBJ2-7, with 9 bases fitting TRBD2. TRBV6-7 is known as an ORF, though its function is uncertain. The CDR3 runs 14 residues. V shed 7 bases and J 5 bases; nucleotides not matched to a gene: 9. In DNA form, the CDR3 reads TGTGCCAGCAATCGGCGGGAGGGGACCCACGAGCAGTACTTC. Its protein product is CASNRREGTHEQYF.

The genes are TRBV9 and TRBJ2-4; a possible D gene is TRBD2 (6 bases). The V gene's germline CDR1 is SGDLS and CDR2 YYNGEE. The V end lost 0 bases, the J end lost 8 bases, and 9 bases lay between the germline ends. The CDR3 runs 13 residues. CDR3 DNA: TGTGCCAGCAGCGTAGATTGGGGGGACATTCAGTACTTC. Translated: CASSVDWGDIQYF.

The chain joins TRBV5-1 to TRBJ2-7, with D possibly matching TRBD1 (5 bases). Per the germline V gene, CDR1 is SGHRS and CDR2 is YFSETQ. V lost 0 bases and J 7 bases, leaving 14 bases between the germline ends. The CDR3 is made up of 14 amino acids. The CDR3 DNA reads as TGCGCCAGCAGCTTGGAGGGGAATGACGGGGAGCAGTACTTC. Translation: CASSLEGNDGEQYF.

The rearrangement links TRBV6-5 to TRBJ1-2, with 10 bases aligning to TRBD1. Germline lookup yields CDR1 MNHEY and CDR2 SVGAGI. Trimming at V came to 1 base and at J to 8 bases, leaving 4 bases not matched to a gene. The CDR3 is made up of 14 amino acids. CDR3 loop: CASSYWETGGGYTF. The CDR3, as DNA: TGTGCCAGCAGTTACTGGGAGACAGGGGGCGGCTACACCTTC.

The J gene is TRBJ2-2, the V gene TRBV5-1; 7 positions match TRBD2. The CDR3 is 16 residues long. Trimming removed 4 bases from V and 1 base from J; junction bases left unmatched: 7. CDR1 and CDR2 from the germline V gene are SGHRS and YFSETQ. In nucleotides, the CDR3 is TGCGCCAGCAGCCCTACTAGCGTCCTGAACACCGGGGAGCTGTTTTTT. This translates into CASSPTSVLNTGELFF.

The rearrangement joins TRBV7-3 to TRBJ1-1; D not resolved. This CDR3 is 13 amino acids long. With 5 bases removed from V and 7 bases from J, the gap between germline ends came to 14 bases. Per the germline V gene, CDR1 is SGHTA and CDR2 is FQGTGA. The CDR3 nucleotides are TGTGCCAGCAGCGACTCGGGGAGGAATGAAGCTTTCTTT. It yields the protein CASSDSGRNEAFF.

The chain recombines TRBV10-3 with TRBJ2-1; D is unclear. The CDR3 has 12 amino acids. V lost 3 bases to trimming and J lost 5 bases, with 5 bases between them. From germline, CDR1 is ENHRY and CDR2 SYGVKD. CDR3 amino acids: CAISDNNNEQFF. The CDR3 DNA reads TGTGCCATCAGTGACAACAACAATGAGCAGTTCTTC.

The chain combines TRBV7-9 with TRBJ1-2, with a tentative D call TRBD1 (5 bases). V dropped 3 bases and J dropped 3 bases, with 11 bases sitting between them. The CDR3 spans 14 residues. Germline CDR1 is SEHNR and CDR2 is FQNEAQ (reference sequence). The CDR3 region is CASSFRGVDYGYTF. In nucleotides, the CDR3 is TGTGCCAGCAGCTTTCGGGGGGTAGACTATGGCTACACCTTC.

The CDR3 sequence is CASSVVSDTQYF. Here the CDR3 DNA reads TGTGCCAGCAGCGTAGTCTCAGATACGCAGTATTTT. This chain connects TRBV9 to TRBJ2-3; D uncertain. CDR3 length: 12 amino acids. V was shortened by 0 bases and J by 4 bases, with 3 bases between the two germline ends. Germline V gene sequence: CDR1 SGDLS, CDR2 YYNGEE.

This chain joins TRBV5-6 and TRBJ2-3, with TRBD2 matching 8 bases. CDR3 length: 14 residues. Germline lookup yields CDR1 SGHDT and CDR2 YYEEEE. Unmatched junction bases numbered 8, after V lost 4 bases and J lost 7 bases. This chain's CDR3 is CASSQWTSRYTQYF. CDR3 DNA: TGTGCCAGCAGCCAATGGACTAGCCGGTATACGCAGTATTTT.

V gene TRBV4-1 combines with J gene TRBJ1-5, with D tentatively TRBD1 (5 bases). The ends were cut back, 1 base at V and 6 bases at J, with 10 bases in the middle. Germline V lookup: CDR1 MGHRA, CDR2 YSYEKL. CDR3 length: 14 amino acids. CDR3 in DNA: TGCGCCAGCAGCCAAGGTGGGACTCCTCAGCCCCAGCATTTT. It is translated as CASSQGGTPQPQHF.

The gene calls are TRBV6-5 and TRBJ2-5, with TRBD1 matching over 12 bases. Trimming removed 2 bases from V and 5 bases from J; junction bases left unmatched: 6. The CDR3 covers 16 residues. CDR1 is MNHEY, CDR2 SVGAGI, per germline. Here the CDR3 reads CASSYLGQGARETQYF. As DNA, the CDR3 is TGTGCCAGCAGTTACCTGGGACAGGGGGCTCGGGAGACCCAGTACTTC.

The chain uses TRBV5-6 and TRBJ2-7; 9 bases fit TRBD1. The CDR3 has 15 residues. Per the germline V gene, CDR1 is SGHDT and CDR2 is YYEEEE. After removal of 4 bases from V and 2 bases from J, the junction contained 7 bases not matched to a gene. The CDR3 here is CASSPGQGYAYEQYF. Written as DNA, the CDR3 is TGTGCCAGCAGCCCGGGACAGGGCTATGCCTACGAGCAGTACTTC.